The text below deals with one T cell receptor (beta chain). What it binds is unknown. While the first cohort had hundreds of subjects, the donors belonged to the separate validation cohort of over a hundred subjects. This record comes from a study of cytomegalovirus exposure and HLA in healthy donors. Study details: Later analysis reported that the roughly 110 validation repertoires shared the platform of the 600 to 750 first-cohort repertoires.

V dropped 5 bases and J dropped 4 bases, with 11 bases sitting between them. Germline CDR1 SGHTA, CDR2 FQGTGA. This CDR3 comprises 13 residues. TCRdb's copy holds only in-frame clones and misses some; the assay was immunoSEQ multiplex PCR. The sample shows about 73,000 clones, about 95% of them seen only once. Study-level points and caveats: The study recorded more than 150 TCR beta chains that were cytomegalovirus-associated. The dataset shows that most TCR sequences were rare, while some public TCRs occurred in many donors.

The sequence was obtained from a man younger than 30 in good health and CMV-seronegative. Sequencing input: PBMCs. The chain has TRBV7-3 and TRBJ1-1, with unresolved D. CDR3 residues: CASSPTRGTEAFF. CDR3 in DNA: TGTGCCAGCAGCCCTACGCGGGGCACTGAAGCTTTCTTT. Full variable domain (remainder filled in from reference TRBV7-3 and TRBJ1-1): GAGVSQTPSNKVTEKGKYVELRCDPISGHTALYWYRQSLGQGPEFLIYFQGTGAADDSGLPNDRFFAVRPEGSVSTLKIQRTERGDSAVYLCASSPTRGTEAFFGQGTRLTVV.